These 21 T cell receptor beta chains came from one sample sequenced in a study of cytomegalovirus exposure and HLA in healthy donors. The repertoire was sequenced with immunoSEQ multiplex PCR; TCRdb's copy has only in-frame clones and lacks some. The data hold about 310,000 clones, with 88% observed a single time. The sample comprised PBMCs. Every receptor here comes from a man aged 25 to 40 in good health and CMV-seronegative.

This clone showed up just a few times. The rearrangement joins TRBV19 to TRBJ1-5, with D possibly matching TRBD1 (5 bases). CDR3 length: 13 residues. Germline CDR1 reads LNHDA; CDR2 reads SQIVND (reference sequence). Deletions cut 5 bases from V and 7 bases from J, with 12 bases between. CDR3 DNA: TGTGCCAGTAGTGTCGACAGCGAACAGCCCCAGCATTTT. This gives the protein CASSVDSEQPQHF. Full variable domain (remainder filled in from reference TRBV19 and TRBJ1-5): DGGITQSPKYLFRKEGQNVTLSCEQNLNHDAMYWYRQDPGQGLRLIYYSQIVNDFQKGDIAEGYSVSREKKESFPLTVTSAQKNPTAFYLCASSVDSEQPQHFGDGTRLSIL.

The chain joins TRBV27 to TRBJ1-1; a possible D gene is TRBD1 (6 bases). The V gene's germline CDR1 is MNHEY and CDR2 SMNVEV (reference sequence). There are 16 residues in the CDR3. Trimming left V 2 bases short and J 1 base short, with 14 bases between. CDR3 in amino acids: CASSLAAGATNTEAFF. The CDR3 region has the DNA TGTGCCAGCAGTTTAGCGGCAGGGGCTACGAACACTGAAGCTTTCTTT.

The chain carries TRBV7-9 and TRBJ2-1, with D possibly being TRBD2 (7 bases). V was shortened by 4 bases and J by 6 bases, with 13 bases between the two germline ends. CDR1 is SEHNR, CDR2 FQNEAQ, per germline (reference sequence). This CDR3 contains 14 residues. CDR3: CASSYGGAVNEQFF. The DNA of the CDR3 is TGTGCCAGCAGCTATGGGGGGGCCGTCAATGAGCAGTTCTTC. The complete variable domain, with remaining parts taken from reference TRBV7-9 and TRBJ2-1, reads DTGVSQNPRHKITKRGQNVTFRCDPISEHNRLYWYRQTLGQGPEFLTYFQNEAQLEKSRLLSDRFSAERPKGSFSTLEIQRTEQGDSAMYLCASSYGGAVNEQFFGPGTRLTVL.

The V call is TRBV11-2, the J call TRBJ1-3, with TRBD1 matching 7 bases. Unmatched junction bases numbered 7, after V lost 2 bases and J lost 0 bases. The CDR3 consists of 17 residues. Germline loops: CDR1 SGHAT, CDR2 FQNNGV. CDR3 DNA sequence: TGTGCCAGCAGCTTAAAGGACAGGTCCTTCTCTGGAAACACCATATATTTT. Translated, it gives CASSLKDRSFSGNTIYF.

The chain combines TRBV7-9 with TRBJ2-3, with 8 bases matching TRBD1. The junction had 18 bases not matched to a gene; V was cut back by 5 bases and J by 5 bases. The CDR3 contains 18 residues. Germline-derived CDR1 and CDR2 are SEHNR and FQNEAQ (reference sequence). CDR3 protein: CASSIKNPRTGIIDTQYF. CDR3 DNA sequence: TGTGCCAGCAGCATAAAAAATCCCCGGACAGGGATTATAGATACGCAGTATTTT.

This chain joins TRBV5-4 and TRBJ2-7, with TRBD1 matching over 7 bases. V was clipped by 4 bases and J by 3 bases; unmatched bases: 10. The CDR3 has 15 residues. Germline V gene sequence: CDR1 SGHNT, CDR2 YYREEE (reference sequence). The CDR3 DNA reads as TGTGCCAGCAGCGCGGACGGGACAGTGAGCTACGAGCAGTACTTC. Translation: CASSADGTVSYEQYF.

This clone was found a few times. The V call is TRBV12-5, the J call TRBJ2-7; D gene uncertain. V lost 6 bases and J 1 base, leaving 7 bases between the germline ends. CDR3 length: 12 amino acids. The germline gives CDR1 LGHNT, CDR2 FRNRAP. CDR3: CASGDISYEQYF. In nucleotides, the CDR3 is TGTGCTAGTGGCGACATTTCCTACGAGCAGTACTTC. The full variable domain, completed using reference TRBV12-5 and TRBJ2-7, is DARVTQTPRHKVTEMGQEVTMRCQPILGHNTVFWYRQTMMQGLELLAYFRNRAPLDDSGMPKDRFSAEMPDATLATLKIQPSEPRDSAVYFCASGDISYEQYFGPGTRLTVT.

The chain carries TRBV28 and TRBJ1-2; 9 nucleotides line up with TRBD1. V was pared by 5 bases and J by 1 base, with 8 bases of the junction left unmatched. This CDR3 spans 16 amino acids. The V gene's germline CDR1 is MDHEN and CDR2 SYDVKM. The CDR3 nucleotides read TGTGCCAGCAGTCCGATTGGGACAGGGCTTAACTATGGCTACACCTTC. Residues: CASSPIGTGLNYGYTF.

The CDR3, as DNA: TGTGCCAGCAGCCCGGCATCTAGCGGGGGGATACACCAAGAGACCCAGTACTTC. Its translation is CASSPASSGGIHQETQYF. The V and J genes are TRBV9 and TRBJ2-5, with 11 bases lining up with TRBD2. Germline CDR1 and CDR2: SGDLS and YYNGEE. With 4 bases clipped from V and 0 bases from J, the junction kept 11 bases outside the gene matches. The CDR3 totals 18 residues.

The chain carries TRBV7-2 and TRBJ2-7; TRBD1 might be the D (5 bases). The CDR3 contains 13 residues. In germline, CDR1 is SGHTA, CDR2 FQGNSA. V lost 3 bases and J lost 3, with 9 bases in between. The CDR3: CASSFDRNYEQYF. DNA for the CDR3: TGTGCCAGCAGCTTCGACAGAAACTACGAGCAGTACTTC. The whole variable domain, remainder taken from reference TRBV7-2 and TRBJ2-7, is GAGVSQSPSNKVTEKGKDVELRCDPISGHTALYWYRQSLGQGLEFLIYFQGNSAPDKSGLPSDRFSAERTGGSVSTLTIQRTQQEDSAVYLCASSFDRNYEQYFGPGTRLTVT.

The V gene is TRBV30, the J gene TRBJ1-6; tentatively, D is TRBD1 (6 bases). V lost 1 base to trimming and J lost 7 bases, with 11 bases between them. Germline values: CDR1 GTSNPN, CDR2 SVGIG (reference sequence). This CDR3 region has 14 residues. The CDR3 DNA is TGTGCCTGGAGTGATTACAGGGTGAATTCACCCCTCCACTTT. Amino acids: CAWSDYRVNSPLHF.

The V call is TRBV30, the J call TRBJ1-1; 7 nucleotides line up with TRBD1. Germline V lookup: CDR1 GTSNPN, CDR2 SVGIG (reference sequence). Trimming cost V 3 bases and J 1 base; bases outside gene matches: 2. The CDR3 runs 13 residues. CDR3 sequence (DNA): TGTGCCTGGAGCTACAGGGGGAACACTGAAGCTTTCTTT. This sequence encodes CAWSYRGNTEAFF.

The rearrangement uses TRBV5-6 and TRBJ1-5, with D tentatively TRBD1 (6 bases). Per germline, CDR1 SGHDT and CDR2 YYEEEE. There are 14 residues in the CDR3. Trimming left V 1 base short and J 2 bases short, with 7 bases between. CDR3 sequence: CASSLTGRNQPQHF. As DNA, the CDR3 is TGTGCCAGCAGCTTGACAGGGCGCAATCAGCCCCAGCATTTT.

The J gene is TRBJ2-6, the V gene TRBV14, with TRBD1 matching over 7 bases. V lost 0 bases and J lost 0; bases outside the gene matches: 8. The CDR3 consists of 19 residues. The V gene's germline CDR1 is SGHDN and CDR2 FVKESK. Here the CDR3 DNA reads TGTGCCAGCAGCCAAGATTGGGGACAGATATTCTCTGGGGCCAACGTCCTGACTTTC. This translates into CASSQDWGQIFSGANVLTF.

The chain has TRBV30 and TRBJ1-2; tentative D call: TRBD1 (6 bases). V was pared by 5 bases and J by 5 bases, with 21 bases between. Per germline, CDR1 GTSNPN and CDR2 SVGIG (reference sequence). This CDR3 contains 15 residues. The CDR3: CAWVPNHPRGYGYTF. Here the CDR3 DNA reads TGTGCCTGGGTCCCCAACCACCCCAGGGGATATGGCTACACCTTC.

The chain carries TRBV19 and TRBJ2-2; D may be TRBD1 (5 bases). CDR1 and CDR2 (germline): LNHDA, SQIVND (reference sequence). Trimming shortened V by 6 bases and J by 3 bases, and 8 bases separated the two germline ends. This CDR3 is built from 13 residues. The chain's CDR3 is CASRRQYTGELFF. The CDR3 DNA is TGTGCCAGTAGAAGACAGTACACCGGGGAGCTGTTTTTT.

V gene TRBV27 combines with J gene TRBJ2-7; 7 bases line up with TRBD1. Germline V gene data show CDR1 as MNHEY and CDR2 as SMNVEV (reference sequence). The CDR3 totals 14 residues. Germline trimming cut 8 bases from V and 1 base from J; bases unmatched to any gene: 8. Here the CDR3 DNA reads TGTGCCAGCCCTCGGGACAGAACATCCTACGAGCAGTACTTC. It yields the protein CASPRDRTSYEQYF.

V and J are TRBV27 and TRBJ1-2; D may be TRBD1 (6 bases). Between the trimmed V and J ends, which lost 6 bases and 3 bases, there was a span of 11 bases. Per germline, CDR1 MNHEY and CDR2 SMNVEV (reference sequence). CDR3 length: 13 residues. The CDR3 region is CASSSDRHYGYTF. The CDR3 nucleotides are TGTGCCAGCAGCTCGGACAGACACTATGGCTACACCTTC.

The chain employs TRBV19 and TRBJ2-3; no definite D call. CDR1 LNHDA and CDR2 SQIVND come from the germline V gene (reference sequence). The CDR3 has 13 amino acids. Trimming removed 9 bases at V and 4 bases at J, with 14 bases between. CDR3 protein: CASVGWPSDTQYF. CDR3 in DNA: TGTGCCAGCGTCGGGTGGCCGTCAGATACGCAGTATTTT.

The chain links TRBV5-1 to TRBJ1-2; no clear D. The CDR3 is 13 residues long. CDR1 and CDR2 (germline): SGHRS, YFSETQ. V was cut by 0 bases and J by 6 bases, with 9 bases left in between. The CDR3 region is CASSLDGRNGYTF. As DNA, the CDR3 is TGCGCCAGCAGCTTGGACGGGAGAAATGGCTACACCTTC.

The chain combines TRBV19 with TRBJ2-7, with TRBD1 identical over 8 bases. Trimming removed 4 bases from V and 6 bases from J; junction bases left unmatched: 14. Germline V gene data show CDR1 as LNHDA and CDR2 as SQIVND (reference sequence). This CDR3 comprises 16 residues. The DNA for the CDR3 is TGTGCCAGTAGTAACCGGGACAGGAGTTTTGGAGGCGAGCAGTACTTC. This codes for CASSNRDRSFGGEQYF.